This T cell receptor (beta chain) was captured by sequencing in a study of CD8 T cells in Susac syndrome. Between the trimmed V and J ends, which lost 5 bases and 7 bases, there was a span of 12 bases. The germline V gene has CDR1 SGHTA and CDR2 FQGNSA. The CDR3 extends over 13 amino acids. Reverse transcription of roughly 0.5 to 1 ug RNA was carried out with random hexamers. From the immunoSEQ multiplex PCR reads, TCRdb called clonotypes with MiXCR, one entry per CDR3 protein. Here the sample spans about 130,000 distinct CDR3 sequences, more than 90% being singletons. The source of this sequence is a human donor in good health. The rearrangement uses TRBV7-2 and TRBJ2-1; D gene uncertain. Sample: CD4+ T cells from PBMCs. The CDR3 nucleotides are TGTGCCAGCAGCCCACTCTTAGTTAATGAGCAGTTCTTC. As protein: CASSPLLVNEQFF.